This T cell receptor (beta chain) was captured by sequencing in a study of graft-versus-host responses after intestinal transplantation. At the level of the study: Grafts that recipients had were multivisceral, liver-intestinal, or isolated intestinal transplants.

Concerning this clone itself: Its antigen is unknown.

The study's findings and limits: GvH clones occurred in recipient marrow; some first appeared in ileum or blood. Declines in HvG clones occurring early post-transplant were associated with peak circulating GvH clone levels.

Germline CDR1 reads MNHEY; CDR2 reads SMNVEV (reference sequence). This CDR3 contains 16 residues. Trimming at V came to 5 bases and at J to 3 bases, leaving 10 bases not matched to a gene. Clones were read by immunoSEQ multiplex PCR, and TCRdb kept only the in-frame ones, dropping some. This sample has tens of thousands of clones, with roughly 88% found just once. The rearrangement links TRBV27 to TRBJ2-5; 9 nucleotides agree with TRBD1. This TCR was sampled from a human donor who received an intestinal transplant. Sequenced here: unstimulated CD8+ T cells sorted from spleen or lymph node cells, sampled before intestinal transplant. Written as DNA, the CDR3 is TGTGCCAGCAGTATACAGGGGGCGCACCTTGAAGAGACCCAGTACTTC. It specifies CASSIQGAHLEETQYF.